Here is one T cell receptor beta chain with its context. No antigen is known for it. No base-level quality is on record; no much larger clone is a single base apart. The donors were included in the validation cohort of approximately 130 subjects, a group kept apart from the roughly 700-subject first cohort. These data come from a study of cytomegalovirus exposure and HLA in healthy donors listed by TCRdb under 2017. About the investigation overall: According to a later analysis, the approximately 120 validation repertoires were produced on the same platform as the 700 or so repertoires of the first cohort. High-throughput TCR immunosequencing, statistical association of individual TCRs with disease status, and machine learning were combined to predict cytomegalovirus infection status. The aim of the study was to test whether cataloging public T cell receptors could identify signatures of past pathogen exposure. Along with the roughly 670-subject first cohort, a separate validation cohort of approximately 110 different subjects was used. Broader findings and caveats from the paper: A later analysis had no HLA typing for the validation cohort, so co-occurrence there was scored across all 130 or so repertoires. It was suggested by the authors that the approach could potentially be generalized to other disease states and immunological phenotypes. In both the original and validation cohorts, the classifier was reported to diagnose cytomegalovirus status with high specificity and sensitivity. Most TCR sequences were observed very rarely across donors, whereas some public TCRs were present in many individuals. In a later analysis, TCRs clustered in the first cohort were found to also tend to co-occur in the approximately 120 validation repertoires, with approximately 93% of cluster scores above 0. In the study, roughly 160 TCR beta chains were listed as associated with cytomegalovirus. A few of the identified cytomegalovirus-associated TCR beta chains were confirmed in vitro to be specific for cytomegalovirus antigens.

V is cut back by 4 bases and J by 3 bases, with 3 bases in the junction unmatched. The CDR3 sequence holds 15 residues, the cysteine and phenylalanine included. Solely the CDR3 DNA is kept, with 45 bases framed from the first base. As encoded in the germline V gene, CDR1 is SGDLS while CDR2 is YYNGEE. Preparation of the library involved the immunoSEQ multiplex PCR assay. The original methods were these. A statistical classification framework was developed to diagnose cytomegalovirus status using the catalog of TCR beta chain sequences. The clones in this table, taken by TCRdb from immuneACCESS, are in-frame only. Not every clone is retained; where verified, under half of the shortfall comes from an unresolved V gene, and the cause of the rest is unknown. Clone size and the V and J calls come from that table; the DNA yielded D and trimming. The sample includes roughly 60,000 clones, with about 96% observed a single time. The top ten clonotypes cover roughly 0.98% of the sample.

The receptor's source is a man aged 18 to 35 in good health and CMV-seronegative. What was sequenced was PBMCs. The V and J genes are TRBV9 and TRBJ2-1; TRBD2 lines up with 11 middle nucleotides. The CDR3 reads CASSRTSGSYNEQFF. The bases read TGTGCCAGCAGCCGAACTAGCGGGAGCTACAATGAGCAGTTCTTC.